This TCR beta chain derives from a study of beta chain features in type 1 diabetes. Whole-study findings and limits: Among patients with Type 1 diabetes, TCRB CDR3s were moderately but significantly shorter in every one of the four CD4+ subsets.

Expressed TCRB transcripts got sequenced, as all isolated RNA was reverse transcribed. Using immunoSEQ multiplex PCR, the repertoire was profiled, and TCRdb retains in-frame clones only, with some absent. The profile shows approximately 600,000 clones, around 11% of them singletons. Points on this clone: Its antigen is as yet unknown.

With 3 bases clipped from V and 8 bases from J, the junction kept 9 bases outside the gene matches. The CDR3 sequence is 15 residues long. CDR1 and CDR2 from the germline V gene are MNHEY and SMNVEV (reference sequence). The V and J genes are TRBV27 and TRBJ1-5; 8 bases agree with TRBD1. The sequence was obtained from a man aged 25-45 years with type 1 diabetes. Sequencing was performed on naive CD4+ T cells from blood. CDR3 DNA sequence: TGTGCCAGCAGTTTGAACAGGGGGAATGGTGAGCCCCAGCATTTT. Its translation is CASSLNRGNGEPQHF.